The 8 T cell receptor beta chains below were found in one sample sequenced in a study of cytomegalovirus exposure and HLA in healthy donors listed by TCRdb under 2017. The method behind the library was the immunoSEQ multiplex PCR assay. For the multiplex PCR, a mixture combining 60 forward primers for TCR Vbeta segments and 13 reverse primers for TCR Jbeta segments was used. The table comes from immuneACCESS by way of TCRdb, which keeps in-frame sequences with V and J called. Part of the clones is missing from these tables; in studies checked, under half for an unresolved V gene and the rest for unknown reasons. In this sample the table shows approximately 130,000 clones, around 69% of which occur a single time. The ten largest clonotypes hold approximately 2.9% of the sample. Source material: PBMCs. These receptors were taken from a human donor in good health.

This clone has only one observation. The CDR3 region has the DNA TGTGCCAGCAGCGGGGGAGGGGGACTAGGGACCCAGTACTTC. The encoded protein is CASSGGGGLGTQYF. The chain recombines TRBV5-6 with TRBJ2-5; 8 bases align to TRBD2. Germline-derived CDR1 and CDR2 are SGHDT and YYEEEE. This CDR3 has 14 amino acids. The trim removed 4 bases at V and 7 bases at J, leaving 9 bases unmatched.

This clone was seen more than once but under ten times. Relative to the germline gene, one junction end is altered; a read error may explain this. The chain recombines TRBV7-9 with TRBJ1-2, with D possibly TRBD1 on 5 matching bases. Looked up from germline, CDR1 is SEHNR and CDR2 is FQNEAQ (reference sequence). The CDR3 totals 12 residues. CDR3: CSSSWTPHGYTF. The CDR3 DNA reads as TGTTCCAGCAGCTGGACACCCCATGGCTACACCTTC.

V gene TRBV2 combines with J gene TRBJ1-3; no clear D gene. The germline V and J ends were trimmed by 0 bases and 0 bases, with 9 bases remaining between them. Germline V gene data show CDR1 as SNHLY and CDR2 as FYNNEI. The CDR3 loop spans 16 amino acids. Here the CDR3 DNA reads TGTGCCAGCAGTGAAGCGAGGGCGAGCTCTGGAAACACCATATATTTT. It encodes CASSEARASSGNTIYF.

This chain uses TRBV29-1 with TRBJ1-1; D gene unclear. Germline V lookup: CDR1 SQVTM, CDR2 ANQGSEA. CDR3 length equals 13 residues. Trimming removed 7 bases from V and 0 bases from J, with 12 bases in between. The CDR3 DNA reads TGCAGCGCTGGCGTCGGGATGAACACTGAAGCTTTCTTT. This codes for CSAGVGMNTEAFF.

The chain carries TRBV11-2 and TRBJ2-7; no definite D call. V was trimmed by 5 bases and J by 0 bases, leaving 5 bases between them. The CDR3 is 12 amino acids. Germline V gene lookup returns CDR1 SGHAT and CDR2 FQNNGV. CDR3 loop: CASSRSSYEQYF. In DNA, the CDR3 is TGTGCCAGCAGCCGGAGCTCCTACGAGCAGTACTTC.

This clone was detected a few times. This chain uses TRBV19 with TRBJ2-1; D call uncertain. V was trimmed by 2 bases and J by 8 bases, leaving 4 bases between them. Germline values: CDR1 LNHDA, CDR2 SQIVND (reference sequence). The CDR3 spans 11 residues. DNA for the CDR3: TGTGCCAGTAGTATATTCTATGAGCAGTTCTTC. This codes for CASSIFYEQFF.

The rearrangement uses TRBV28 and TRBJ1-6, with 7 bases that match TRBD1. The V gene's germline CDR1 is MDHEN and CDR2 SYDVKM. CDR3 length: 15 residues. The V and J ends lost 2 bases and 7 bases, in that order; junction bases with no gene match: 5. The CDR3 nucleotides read TGTGCCAGCAGTTTAGGGGGGACAGCAAATTCACCCCTCCACTTT. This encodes CASSLGGTANSPLHF.

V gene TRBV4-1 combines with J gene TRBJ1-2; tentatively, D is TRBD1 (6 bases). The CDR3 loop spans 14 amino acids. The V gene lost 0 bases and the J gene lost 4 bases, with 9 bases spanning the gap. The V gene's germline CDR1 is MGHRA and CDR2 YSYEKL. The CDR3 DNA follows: TGCGCCAGCAGCCAAGAAGGGGGAAGCTATGGCTACACCTTC. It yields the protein CASSQEGGSYGYTF.